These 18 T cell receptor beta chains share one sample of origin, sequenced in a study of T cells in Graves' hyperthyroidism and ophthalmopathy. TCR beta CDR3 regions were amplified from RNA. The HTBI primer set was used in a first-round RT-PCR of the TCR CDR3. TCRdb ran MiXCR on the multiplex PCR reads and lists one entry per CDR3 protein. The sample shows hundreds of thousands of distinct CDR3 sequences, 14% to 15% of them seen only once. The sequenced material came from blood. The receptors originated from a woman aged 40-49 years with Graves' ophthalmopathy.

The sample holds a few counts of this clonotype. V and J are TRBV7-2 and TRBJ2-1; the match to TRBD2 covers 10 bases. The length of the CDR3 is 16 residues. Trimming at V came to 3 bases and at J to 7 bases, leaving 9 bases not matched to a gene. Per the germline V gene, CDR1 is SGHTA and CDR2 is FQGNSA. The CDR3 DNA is TGTGCCAGCAGCTTTAGCCTAGCGGGAGTTAGGAATGAGCAGTTCTTC. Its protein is CASSFSLAGVRNEQFF.

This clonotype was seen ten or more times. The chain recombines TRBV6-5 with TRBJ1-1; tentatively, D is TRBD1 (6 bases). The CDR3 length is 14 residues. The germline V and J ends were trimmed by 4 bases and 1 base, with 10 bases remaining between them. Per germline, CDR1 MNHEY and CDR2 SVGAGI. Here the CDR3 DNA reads TGTGCCAGCAGTTGGGGACAACCGAACACTGAAGCTTTCTTT. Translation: CASSWGQPNTEAFF.

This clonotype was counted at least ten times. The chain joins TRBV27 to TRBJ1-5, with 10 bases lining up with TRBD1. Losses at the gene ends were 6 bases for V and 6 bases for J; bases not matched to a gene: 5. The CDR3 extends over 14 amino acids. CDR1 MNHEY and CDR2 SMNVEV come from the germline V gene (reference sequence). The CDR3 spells CASRSWDRGQPQHF. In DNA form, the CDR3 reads TGTGCCAGCAGATCGTGGGACAGGGGTCAGCCCCAGCATTTT.

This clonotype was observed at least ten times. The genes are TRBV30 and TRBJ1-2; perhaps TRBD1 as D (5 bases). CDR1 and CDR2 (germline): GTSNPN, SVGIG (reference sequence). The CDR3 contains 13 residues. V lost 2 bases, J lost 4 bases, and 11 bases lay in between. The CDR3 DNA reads TGTGCCTGGAGTCAGGGACCTGCCTATGGCTACACCTTC. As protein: CAWSQGPAYGYTF.

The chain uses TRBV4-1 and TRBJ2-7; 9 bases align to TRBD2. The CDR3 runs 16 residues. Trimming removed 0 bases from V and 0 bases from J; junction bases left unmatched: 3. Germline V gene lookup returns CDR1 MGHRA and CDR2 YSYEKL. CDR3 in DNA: TGCGCCAGCAGCCAAGAGCTTAGCGGGAGCTCCTACGAGCAGTACTTC. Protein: CASSQELSGSSYEQYF.

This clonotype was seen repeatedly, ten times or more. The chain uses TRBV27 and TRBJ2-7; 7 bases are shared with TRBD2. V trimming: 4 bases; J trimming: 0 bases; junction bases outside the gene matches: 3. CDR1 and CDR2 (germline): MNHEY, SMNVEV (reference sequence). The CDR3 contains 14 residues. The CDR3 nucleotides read TGTGCCAGCAGTTGGGGGGGAACCTCCTACGAGCAGTACTTC. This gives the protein CASSWGGTSYEQYF.

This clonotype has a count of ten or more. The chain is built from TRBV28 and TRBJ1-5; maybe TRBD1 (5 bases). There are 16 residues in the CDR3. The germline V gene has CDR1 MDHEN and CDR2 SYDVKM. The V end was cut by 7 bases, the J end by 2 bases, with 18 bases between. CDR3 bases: TGTGCCAGCACCCCCGGACTCAAAGGGGGCAATCAGCCCCAGCATTTT. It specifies CASTPGLKGGNQPQHF.

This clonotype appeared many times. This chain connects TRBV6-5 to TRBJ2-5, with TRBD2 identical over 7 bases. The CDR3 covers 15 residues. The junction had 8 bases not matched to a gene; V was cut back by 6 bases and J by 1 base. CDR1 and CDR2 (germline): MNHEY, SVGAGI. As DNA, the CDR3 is TGTGCCAGCAGGACCCAGCGGGGAACCCAAGAGACCCAGTACTTC. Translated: CASRTQRGTQETQYF.

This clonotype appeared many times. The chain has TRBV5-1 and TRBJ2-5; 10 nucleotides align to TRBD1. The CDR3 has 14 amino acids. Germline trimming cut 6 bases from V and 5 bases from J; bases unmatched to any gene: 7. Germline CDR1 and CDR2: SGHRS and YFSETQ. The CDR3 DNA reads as TGCGCCAGCACCAAGGACAGGGGGACGGAGACCCAGTACTTC. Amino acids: CASTKDRGTETQYF.

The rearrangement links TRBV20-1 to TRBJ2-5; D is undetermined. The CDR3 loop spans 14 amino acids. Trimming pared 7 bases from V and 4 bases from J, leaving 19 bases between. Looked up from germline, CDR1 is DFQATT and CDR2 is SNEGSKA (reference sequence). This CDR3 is CSVSRNTLLETQYF. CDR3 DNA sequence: TGCAGTGTTAGCAGGAATACGCTTCTAGAGACCCAGTACTTC.

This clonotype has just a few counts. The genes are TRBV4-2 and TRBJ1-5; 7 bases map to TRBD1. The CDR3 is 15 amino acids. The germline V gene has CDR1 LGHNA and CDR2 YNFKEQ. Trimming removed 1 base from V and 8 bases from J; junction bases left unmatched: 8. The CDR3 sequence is CASSQGDRVGEPQHF. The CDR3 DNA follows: TGTGCCAGCAGCCAAGGAGACAGGGTTGGTGAGCCCCAGCATTTT.

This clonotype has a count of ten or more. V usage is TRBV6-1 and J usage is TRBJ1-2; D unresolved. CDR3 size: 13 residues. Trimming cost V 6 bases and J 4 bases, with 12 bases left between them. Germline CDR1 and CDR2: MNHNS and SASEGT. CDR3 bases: TGTGCCAGCAGCCAAACATCGGCCTATGGCTACACCTTC. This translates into CASSQTSAYGYTF.

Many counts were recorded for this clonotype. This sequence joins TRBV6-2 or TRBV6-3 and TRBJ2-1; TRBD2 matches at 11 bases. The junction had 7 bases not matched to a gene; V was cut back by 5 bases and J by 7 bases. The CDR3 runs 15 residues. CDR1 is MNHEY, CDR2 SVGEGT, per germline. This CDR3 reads CASSRTSGRWNEQFF. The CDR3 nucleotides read TGTGCCAGCAGTCGCACTAGCGGGAGATGGAATGAGCAGTTCTTC.

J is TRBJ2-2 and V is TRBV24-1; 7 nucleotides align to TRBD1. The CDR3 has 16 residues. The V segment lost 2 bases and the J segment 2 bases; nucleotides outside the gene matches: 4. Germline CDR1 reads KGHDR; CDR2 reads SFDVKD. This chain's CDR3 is CATSDSGTVNTGELFF. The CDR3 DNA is TGTGCCACCAGTGATTCCGGGACAGTCAACACCGGGGAGCTGTTTTTT.

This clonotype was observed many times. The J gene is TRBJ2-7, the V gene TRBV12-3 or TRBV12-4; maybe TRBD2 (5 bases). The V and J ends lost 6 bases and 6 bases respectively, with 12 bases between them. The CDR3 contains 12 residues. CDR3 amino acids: CASSMDAGEQYF. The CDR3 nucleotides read TGTGCCAGCAGCATGGACGCGGGCGAGCAGTACTTC.

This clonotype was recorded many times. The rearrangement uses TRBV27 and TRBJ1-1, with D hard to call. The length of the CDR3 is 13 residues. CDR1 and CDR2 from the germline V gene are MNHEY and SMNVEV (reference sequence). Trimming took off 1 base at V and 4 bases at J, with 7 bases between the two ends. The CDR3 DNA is TGTGCCAGCAGTTTATTGGGGAGCACTGAAGCTTTCTTT. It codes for CASSLLGSTEAFF.

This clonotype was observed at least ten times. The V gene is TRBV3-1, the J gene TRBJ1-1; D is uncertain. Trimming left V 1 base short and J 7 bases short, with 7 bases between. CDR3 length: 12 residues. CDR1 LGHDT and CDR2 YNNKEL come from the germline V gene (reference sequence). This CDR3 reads CASSQALGEAFF. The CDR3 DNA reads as TGTGCCAGCAGCCAAGCCTTAGGTGAAGCTTTCTTT.

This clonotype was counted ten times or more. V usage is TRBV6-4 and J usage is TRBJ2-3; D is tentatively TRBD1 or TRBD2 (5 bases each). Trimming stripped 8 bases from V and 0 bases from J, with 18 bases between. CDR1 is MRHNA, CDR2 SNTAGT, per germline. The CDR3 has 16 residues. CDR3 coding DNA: TGTGCCAGCGGGGGAGAGGGCGGATATAGCACAGATACGCAGTATTTT. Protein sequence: CASGGEGGYSTDTQYF.